The 18 T cell receptor beta chains listed next were all sequenced from one sample in a study of radiotherapy plus CTLA-4 blockade in lung cancer. Method: immunoSEQ multiplex PCR; TCRdb's copy keeps in-frame clones and lacks some. This sample yields fewer than 95,000 clones, of which about 80% are seen a single time; around 0.8% belongs to the top ten. Sequencing used peripheral blood, obtained from a patient treated with radiotherapy plus ipilimumab. The origin of the receptors is a human donor with non-small cell lung cancer who had stable disease on radiotherapy plus ipilimumab.

J is TRBJ2-2 and V is TRBV6-5, with no clear D. Germline CDR1 and CDR2: MNHEY and SVGAGI. V was pared by 0 bases and J by 2 bases, with 10 bases between. The CDR3 consists of 16 residues. CDR3 sequence reads: CASSYSNRANTGELFF. CDR3 DNA sequence: TGTGCCAGCAGTTACTCGAACAGAGCCAACACCGGGGAGCTGTTTTTT.

This chain joins TRBV7-9 and TRBJ1-3; D is undetermined. CDR1 is SEHNR, CDR2 FQNEAQ, per germline (reference sequence). This CDR3 is 16 amino acids long. The ends were cut back, 1 base at V and 4 bases at J, with 14 bases in the middle. CDR3 sequence reads: CASSLGGRTTGNTIYF. The CDR3 DNA is TGTGCCAGCAGCTTAGGTGGGAGGACGACGGGAAACACCATATATTTT.

The gene calls are TRBV9 and TRBJ1-1, with unresolved D. The CDR3 is made up of 15 amino acids. Germline lookup yields CDR1 SGDLS and CDR2 YYNGEE. V lost 2 bases, J lost 1 base, and 12 bases lay in between. The CDR3 nucleotides are TGTGCCAGCAGCGTGGGTAGTCCACAGAACACTGAAGCTTTCTTT. Translated, it gives CASSVGSPQNTEAFF.

This clone appeared a single time. The chain couples TRBV5-1 to TRBJ2-5, with 13 bases matching TRBD2. V was pared by 4 bases and J by 4 bases, with 10 bases of the junction left unmatched. Germline loops: CDR1 SGHRS, CDR2 YFSETQ. The CDR3 has 17 amino acids. The CDR3 nucleotides are TGCGCCAGCAGCCTTAGACTAGCGGGGGGCCGGGGAGAGACCCAGTACTTC. It specifies CASSLRLAGGRGETQYF.

The chain uses TRBV2 and TRBJ1-5, with D maybe TRBD1 (5 bases). Per germline, CDR1 SNHLY and CDR2 FYNNEI. Trimming took 6 bases from V and 3 from J, leaving 12 bases between them. This CDR3 region has 14 residues. The DNA of the CDR3 is TGTGCCAGCAGGATCGACAGCTTCAATCAGCCCCAGCATTTT. Translating gives CASRIDSFNQPQHF.

The J gene is TRBJ1-3, the V gene TRBV5-1; D unresolved. Germline CDR1 and CDR2: SGHRS and YFSETQ. V was clipped by 2 bases and J by 3 bases, with 3 bases between them. This CDR3 comprises 12 residues. DNA of the CDR3: TGCGCCAGCAGCTTAAGTGGAAACACCATATATTTT. Amino acid sequence: CASSLSGNTIYF.

This clone was recorded a few times. The chain carries TRBV19 and TRBJ2-6; 7 bases agree with TRBD1. Germline CDR1 reads LNHDA; CDR2 reads SQIVND (reference sequence). This CDR3 contains 14 residues. V dropped 5 bases and J dropped 3; count of bases not matched to a gene: 1. The CDR3 nucleotides read TGTGCCAGTAGTGACAGGGATGGGGCCAACGTCCTGACTTTC. It encodes CASSDRDGANVLTF.

J is TRBJ1-5 and V is TRBV19, with a weak D call TRBD1 (5 bases). This CDR3 comprises 13 residues. Deletions cut 3 bases from V and 5 bases from J, with 8 bases between. Germline assignment: CDR1 LNHDA and CDR2 SQIVND (reference sequence). The CDR3 DNA reads TGTGCCAGTAGTATGGTAGGGGATCAGCCCCAGCATTTT. It yields the protein CASSMVGDQPQHF.

The rearrangement links TRBV4-2 to TRBJ2-7; TRBD2 matches at 12 bases. With 0 bases clipped from V and 0 bases from J, the junction kept 6 bases outside the gene matches. Germline CDR1 reads LGHNA; CDR2 reads YNFKEQ. The CDR3 runs to 18 residues. The chain's CDR3 is CASSQDASGGESSYEQYF. CDR3 nucleotide sequence: TGTGCCAGCAGCCAAGATGCTAGCGGGGGGGAAAGCTCCTACGAGCAGTACTTC.

The rearrangement links TRBV29-1 to TRBJ2-4; D remains ambiguous. Germline loops: CDR1 SQVTM, CDR2 ANQGSEA. With 4 bases removed from V and 1 base from J, the gap between germline ends came to 14 bases. This CDR3 has 15 residues. The CDR3 sequence: CSVGLGDAAKNIQYF. CDR3 nucleotides: TGCAGCGTTGGATTGGGTGATGCCGCCAAAAACATTCAGTACTTC.

On this clone: This CDR3 is also generated by other DNA sequences in the sample. This chain links TRBV9 with TRBJ2-2; possible D gene TRBD1, 6 bases. The V and J ends lost 1 base and 0 bases respectively, with 10 bases between them. The CDR3 consists of 16 residues. Germline CDR1 SGDLS, CDR2 YYNGEE. The CDR3 spells CASSVYDRTNTGELFF. CDR3 DNA: TGTGCCAGCAGCGTATATGACAGGACGAACACCGGGGAGCTGTTTTTT.

This chain connects TRBV7-3 to TRBJ2-2; D is unresolved. Germline assignment: CDR1 SGHTA and CDR2 FQGTGA. This CDR3 has 14 amino acids. Trimming took off 5 bases at V and 0 bases at J, with 7 bases between the two ends. CDR3 DNA sequence: TGTGCCAGCAGCGCCTCCACGAACACCGGGGAGCTGTTTTTT. This translates into CASSASTNTGELFF.

The gene calls are TRBV19 and TRBJ1-1, with D possibly TRBD1 on 6 matching bases. Germline assignment: CDR1 LNHDA and CDR2 SQIVND (reference sequence). The CDR3 is 16 residues long. Between the trimmed V and J ends, which lost 3 bases and 1 base, there was a span of 15 bases. In DNA, the CDR3 is TGTGCCAGTAGTATCGGGACAAGCCACGGGAACACTGAAGCTTTCTTT. It specifies CASSIGTSHGNTEAFF.

The genes are TRBV28 and TRBJ2-1; no firm D call. Germline CDR1 is MDHEN and CDR2 is SYDVKM. This CDR3 has 16 residues. The V end lost 5 bases, the J end lost 5 bases, and 19 bases lay between the germline ends. CDR3 residues: CASSAPLVPTHNEQFF. Written as DNA, the CDR3 is TGTGCCAGCAGTGCCCCGCTAGTCCCGACCCACAATGAGCAGTTCTTC. The full variable domain, rest sourced from reference TRBV28 and TRBJ2-1, is DVKVTQSSRYLVKRTGEKVFLECVQDMDHENMFWYRQDPGLGLRLIYFSYDVKMKEKGDIPEGYSVSREKKERFSLILESASTNQTSMYLCASSAPLVPTHNEQFFGPGTRLTVL.

The chain uses TRBV27 and TRBJ1-3, with 7 bases matching TRBD1. The CDR3 loop spans 14 amino acids. After removal of 3 bases from V and 5 bases from J, the junction contained 4 bases not matched to a gene. The V gene's germline CDR1 is MNHEY and CDR2 SMNVEV (reference sequence). CDR3 in DNA: TGTGCCAGCAGTTTCGACAGGGACAGAAACACCATATATTTT. This sequence encodes CASSFDRDRNTIYF.

The CDR3 nucleotides are TGTGCCAGCAGTGAAGTGGGGGCACGGAGTATGAACACTGAAGCTTTCTTT. It specifies CASSEVGARSMNTEAFF. This rearrangement joins TRBV6-1 to TRBJ1-1; tentative D call: TRBD1 (6 bases). Germline V gives CDR1 MNHNS, CDR2 SASEGT. Trimming pared 1 base from V and 0 bases from J, leaving 15 bases between. There are 17 residues in the CDR3.

The chain links TRBV10-2 to TRBJ2-1, with a weak D call TRBD1 (5 bases). The CDR3 has 13 residues. Trimming cost V 7 bases and J 8 bases, with 15 bases left between them. Germline V gene data show CDR1 as WSHSY and CDR2 as SAAADI. As DNA, the CDR3 is TGCGCCAGCAATCTCGCGTTAGGGGATGAGCAGTTCTTC. As protein: CASNLALGDEQFF.

The chain employs TRBV18 and TRBJ2-2; 7 nucleotides agree with TRBD1. Germline V CDR1 and CDR2: KGHSH, LQKENI. Trimming took 3 bases from V and 3 from J; bases not matched to a gene: 1. The CDR3 covers 14 residues. The CDR3 nucleotides are TGTGCCAGCTCACCCAGGGGGTACACCGGGGAGCTGTTTTTT. This encodes CASSPRGYTGELFF.